These T cell receptor beta chains were read from a single sample in a study of OX40 agonist ivuxolimab in advanced cancers. The method was immunoSEQ multiplex PCR; TCRdb's version includes in-frame clones alone and lacks a portion of them. This repertoire shows 52,000 or so clones, 84% found once; its top ten account for about 0.65%. Here the sequenced sample was CD4+ or CD8+ T cells sorted from blood, taken in a trial of the OX40 agonist ivuxolimab. Receptor source: an adult with an advanced solid tumor such as melanoma, head and neck, liver or kidney cancer. Both conserved end residues are part of each CDR3. A D gene is named only where the DNA matches it firmly. Clone size appears in some rows only: once, few, many, or a class for an expanded clone.

cdr3_aa	cdr3_nt	d_call	clone_size	j_call	v_call
CASSPFGGMNTGELFF	TGTGCCAGTTCCCCCTTTGGCGGGATGAACACCGGGGAGCTGTTTTTT	.	.	TRBJ2-2	TRBV19
CSAGVQGLKQYF	TGCAGCGCGGGGGTCCAGGGGTTGAAGCAGTACTTC	.	.	TRBJ2-7	TRBV29-1
CASSPEFF	TGTGCCAGCAGCCCCGAGTTCTTC	.	.	TRBJ2-1	TRBV7-8
CASSKDPNYEQYF	TGTGCCAGCAGCAAGGACCCGAACTACGAGCAGTACTTC	.	few	TRBJ2-7	TRBV7-9
CASSLYGVGGTEAFF	TGTGCCAGCAGCTTGTATGGGGTGGGCGGCACTGAAGCTTTCTTT	.	.	TRBJ1-1	TRBV5-6
CASSLTAGWADTQYF	TGTGCCAGCAGCTTGACAGCCGGATGGGCAGATACGCAGTATTTT	.	.	TRBJ2-3	TRBV27
CASGRPGEKLFF	TGTGCCAGCGGGCGGCCGGGAGAAAAACTGTTTTTT	.	.	TRBJ1-4	TRBV7-9
CASSLASYDRGSYEQYF	TGTGCCAGCAGCTTAGCCTCCTACGACAGGGGCTCCTACGAGCAGTACTTC	TRBD1	.	TRBJ2-7	TRBV11-2
CASSVAASGQGNTIYF	TGTGCCAGCAGTGTCGCCGCGTCAGGCCAAGGAAACACCATATATTTT	.	medium-sized	TRBJ1-3	TRBV6-6
CASSQGGGAYNEQFF	TGCGCCAGCAGCCAAGGAGGGGGGGCCTACAATGAGCAGTTCTTC	.	.	TRBJ2-1	TRBV4-3
CARSPPGSVSEAFF	TGTGCCAGAAGCCCCCCAGGGAGTGTCTCTGAAGCTTTCTTT	.	.	TRBJ1-1	TRBV5-3
CASGLSRTVSGGEKLFF	TGTGCTAGTGGTTTGTCCAGGACCGTGAGTGGAGGTGAAAAACTGTTTTTT	.	.	TRBJ1-4	TRBV12-5
CASSLDTRKPSAGNTIYF	TGTGCCAGCAGTTTAGATACTCGAAAACCAAGCGCTGGAAACACCATATATTTT	.	.	TRBJ1-3	TRBV28
CAISSRDSGFGQPQHF	TGTGCCATCAGTTCTCGGGACAGTGGGTTTGGTCAGCCCCAGCATTTT	TRBD1	.	TRBJ1-5	TRBV10-3
CASSSFTDTQYF	TGTGCCAGCAGCTCCTTCACAGATACGCAGTATTTT	.	few	TRBJ2-3	TRBV5-6
CASSMDRVIGGYTF	TGTGCCAGTAGTATGGACAGGGTAATCGGCGGCTACACCTTC	TRBD1	.	TRBJ1-2	TRBV19
CASNPGGSNQPQHF	TGTGCCAGCAACCCGGGGGGAAGCAATCAGCCCCAGCATTTT	.	few	TRBJ1-5	TRBV6-6
CASSRKSAGVIYEQYF	TGTGCCAGCAGCCGGAAGTCGGCAGGGGTAATCTACGAGCAGTACTTC	.	.	TRBJ2-7	TRBV5-4
CASGPGHNGSPLHF	TGTGCCAGCGGGCCTGGACACAATGGTTCACCCCTCCACTTT	.	.	TRBJ1-6	TRBV7-9
CASSAPGALGTGELFF	TGTGCCAGCAGCGCCCCAGGGGCTCTGGGCACCGGGGAGCTGTTTTTT	.	once	TRBJ2-2	TRBV4-2
CASSPGGARYGYTF	TGCGCCAGCAGCCCGGGTGGGGCGCGGTATGGCTACACCTTC	.	.	TRBJ1-2	TRBV4-1